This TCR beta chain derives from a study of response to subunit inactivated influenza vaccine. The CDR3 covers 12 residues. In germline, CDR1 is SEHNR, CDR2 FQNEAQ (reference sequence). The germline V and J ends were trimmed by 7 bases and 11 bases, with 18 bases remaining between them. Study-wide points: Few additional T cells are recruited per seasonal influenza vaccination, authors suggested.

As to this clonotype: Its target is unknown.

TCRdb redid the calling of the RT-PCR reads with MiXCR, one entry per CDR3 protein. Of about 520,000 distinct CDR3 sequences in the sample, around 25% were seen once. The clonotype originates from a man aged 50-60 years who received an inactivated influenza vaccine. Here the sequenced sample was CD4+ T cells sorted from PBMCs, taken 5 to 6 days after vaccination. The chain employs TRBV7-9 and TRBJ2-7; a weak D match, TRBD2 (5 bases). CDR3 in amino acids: CASTKSLGIEYF. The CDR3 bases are TGTGCCAGCACCAAATCCCTCGGGATAGAGTACTTC.